These 29 T cell receptor beta chains were all obtained from the same sample, sequenced in a study of cytomegalovirus exposure and HLA in healthy donors. The method was immunoSEQ multiplex PCR; TCRdb's version includes in-frame clones alone and lacks a portion of them. The sample includes some 330,000 clones, roughly 88% of them seen just once. Source material: PBMCs. The receptors shown here come from a woman aged 18-35 years in good health and CMV-seronegative.

For this clone: A read error may account for a junction end that differs from germline. The V call is TRBV28, the J call TRBJ2-7; D possibly corresponds to TRBD1 (6 bases). Germline V lookup: CDR1 MDHEN, CDR2 SYDVKM. This CDR3 is 15 amino acids long. In DNA, the CDR3 is TGTGCCAGCAGCCTAAGGGGGACGGAAAGGTACGGGCAGTACTTC. It is translated as CASSLRGTERYGQYF.

The V call is TRBV19, the J call TRBJ2-1; D is undetermined. The V end lost 0 bases, the J end lost 4 bases, and 10 bases lay between the germline ends. CDR3 length: 15 amino acids. CDR1 is LNHDA and CDR2 is SQIVND in the germline V gene (reference sequence). In nucleotides, the CDR3 is TGTGCCAGTAGTATAGACTCACCCAGGTACAATGAGCAGTTCTTC. It yields the protein CASSIDSPRYNEQFF.

CDR3 sequence reads: CASTLGQAQPQHF. In DNA form, the CDR3 reads TGTGCCAGCACCCTGGGACAGGCCCAGCCCCAGCATTTT. V is TRBV6-1 and J is TRBJ1-5, with 8 positions matching TRBD1. CDR1 MNHNS and CDR2 SASEGT come from the germline V gene. There are 13 residues in the CDR3. The J segment lost 7 bases and the V segment lost 7 bases, leaving 6 bases of the junction unmatched.

J is TRBJ2-1 and V is TRBV28; TRBD1 is a possible D gene (6 bases). CDR1 is MDHEN and CDR2 is SYDVKM in the germline V gene. This CDR3 has 15 amino acids. V lost 3 bases, J lost 2 bases, and 11 bases lay in between. In DNA form, the CDR3 reads TGTGCCAGCAGTTTGGTAGGGGACACCTACAATGAGCAGTTCTTC. Translation: CASSLVGDTYNEQFF.

The chain carries TRBV7-2 and TRBJ1-1; 10 nucleotides agree with TRBD1. Per germline, CDR1 SGHTA and CDR2 FQGNSA. This CDR3 is built from 14 residues. V trimming: 6 bases; J trimming: 4 bases; junction bases outside the gene matches: 5. The CDR3, as DNA: TGTGCCAGCAGGCCGAGACAGGGGGCCACTGAAGCTTTCTTT. Protein: CASRPRQGATEAFF.

The J gene is TRBJ2-7, the V gene TRBV7-9; 13 positions match TRBD2. The CDR3 totals 14 residues. In germline, CDR1 is SEHNR, CDR2 FQNEAQ (reference sequence). Trimming at V came to 4 bases and at J to 6 bases, leaving 3 bases not matched to a gene. Written as DNA, the CDR3 is TGTGCCAGCAGCTCCTGGACTAGCGGGAGCGAGCAGTACTTC. Translated, it gives CASSSWTSGSEQYF.

The chain has TRBV7-3 and TRBJ2-1; TRBD2 is a possible D gene (7 bases). Trimming cost V 1 base and J 5 bases, with 15 bases left between them. The length of the CDR3 is 16 residues. Germline CDR1 SGHTA, CDR2 FQGTGA. CDR3 DNA sequence: TGTGCCAGCAGCTTAAACGGGGGGCCTCCAGACAATGAGCAGTTCTTC. Translating gives CASSLNGGPPDNEQFF. Filled out from reference TRBV7-3 and TRBJ2-1, the complete variable domain reads GAGVSQTPSNKVTEKGKYVELRCDPISGHTALYWYRQSLGQGPEFLIYFQGTGAADDSGLPNDRFFAVRPEGSVSTLKIQRTERGDSAVYLCASSLNGGPPDNEQFFGPGTRLTVL.

The chain has TRBV2 and TRBJ1-5; 8 bases match TRBD1. The ends lost 4 bases at V and 2 bases at J; junction bases unmatched: 1. This CDR3 spans 14 amino acids. Germline assignment: CDR1 SNHLY and CDR2 FYNNEI. In DNA form, the CDR3 reads TGTGCCAGCAGTGGGGGACAGGGCAATCAGCCCCAGCATTTT. Translating gives CASSGGQGNQPQHF.

This chain links TRBV6-1 with TRBJ1-5; D gene ambiguous. Germline CDR1 reads MNHNS; CDR2 reads SASEGT. V was cut by 7 bases and J by 9 bases, with 13 bases left in between. There are 12 residues in the CDR3. CDR3 residues: CASKPNHGPQHF. The CDR3 DNA is TGTGCCAGCAAGCCCAATCACGGGCCCCAGCATTTT.

The CDR3: CASSQDGHRGSTNEKLFF. CDR3 DNA: TGTGCCAGCAGCCAAGATGGACACCGCGGCAGCACTAATGAAAAACTGTTTTTT. The chain employs TRBV4-2 and TRBJ1-4; possible D gene TRBD1, 5 bases. Germline loops: CDR1 LGHNA, CDR2 YNFKEQ. Deletions cut 0 bases from V and 2 bases from J, with 16 bases between. The CDR3 contains 18 residues.

This clone was seen a single time. CDR3 loop: CASSSLSAGGGRTQYF. In nucleotides, the CDR3 is TGTGCCAGCAGTTCACTATCGGCGGGAGGGGGGAGGACGCAGTATTTT. The chain employs TRBV27 and TRBJ2-3, with TRBD2 matching 9 bases. This CDR3 is built from 16 residues. Germline values: CDR1 MNHEY, CDR2 SMNVEV (reference sequence). The trim removed 4 bases at V and 9 bases at J, leaving 14 bases unmatched.

V usage is TRBV7-2 and J usage is TRBJ2-1; D unclear. The CDR3 totals 13 residues. CDR1 SGHTA and CDR2 FQGNSA come from the germline V gene. V was cut by 4 bases and J by 3 bases, with 7 bases left in between. For the CDR3, the DNA is TGTGCCAGCAGCTCCGTTCTCTACAATGAGCAGTTCTTC. Translated, it gives CASSSVLYNEQFF.

This clone was seen only a few times. The V call is TRBV6-1, the J call TRBJ2-7, with 14 bases identical to TRBD2. The CDR3 length is 17 residues. The junction had 11 bases not matched to a gene; V was cut back by 4 bases and J by 6 bases. Germline CDR1 and CDR2: MNHNS and SASEGT. The CDR3 protein is CASSAWGEGLAGVEQYF. DNA of the CDR3: TGTGCCAGCAGTGCCTGGGGGGAGGGACTAGCGGGAGTCGAGCAGTACTTC.

This clone was seen once. This chain joins TRBV27 and TRBJ2-1, with 12 bases aligning to TRBD2. Germline V gene data show CDR1 as MNHEY and CDR2 as SMNVEV (reference sequence). J was trimmed by 9 bases and V by 6 bases; bases with no gene match: 9. This CDR3 region has 15 residues. The CDR3 bases are TGTGCCAGCAGAAACACTGGACTAGCGGGAATTGAGCAGTTCTTC. Amino acid sequence: CASRNTGLAGIEQFF.

The J gene is TRBJ2-1, the V gene TRBV5-4, with TRBD2 matching over 8 bases. Trimming at V came to 4 bases and at J to 9 bases, leaving 6 bases not matched to a gene. Looked up from germline, CDR1 is SGHNT and CDR2 is YYREEE (reference sequence). CDR3 length: 13 residues. The CDR3: CASSKGLAVEQFF. The CDR3 nucleotides read TGTGCCAGCAGCAAAGGACTAGCCGTTGAGCAGTTCTTC. Complete variable domain (other parts from reference TRBV5-4 and TRBJ2-1): ETGVTQSPTHLIKTRGQQVTLRCSSQSGHNTVSWYQQALGQGPQFIFQYYREEENGRGNFPPRFSGLQFPNYSSELNVNALELDDSALYLCASSKGLAVEQFFGPGTRLTVL.

This clone was observed once. The genes are TRBV9 and TRBJ2-1, with 7 bases matching TRBD2. The CDR3 is 16 amino acids. The J segment lost 2 bases and the V segment lost 3 bases, leaving 8 bases of the junction unmatched. The V gene's germline CDR1 is SGDLS and CDR2 YYNGEE. CDR3 sequence: CASSARREVTYNEQFF. CDR3 DNA sequence: TGTGCCAGCAGCGCTCGCCGGGAGGTGACCTACAATGAGCAGTTCTTC.

The rearrangement joins TRBV28 to TRBJ2-7, with D possibly matching TRBD2 (6 bases). CDR1 MDHEN and CDR2 SYDVKM come from the germline V gene. The CDR3 totals 15 residues. Trimming pared 4 bases from V and 1 base from J, leaving 14 bases between. The CDR3 DNA reads as TGTGCCAGCAGTTCTCCAGCGGGTACTTCCTACGAGCAGTACTTC. This translates into CASSSPAGTSYEQYF.

This clone was counted a single time. The rearrangement uses TRBV2 and TRBJ2-2; the D gene is possibly TRBD1 (6 bases). V was shortened by 2 bases and J by 9 bases, with 7 bases between the two germline ends. Germline CDR1 is SNHLY and CDR2 is FYNNEI. This CDR3 contains 12 residues. CDR3 bases: TGTGCCAGCAGTGAACAGGGGCGGGAGCTGTTTTTT. This gives the protein CASSEQGRELFF.

The chain couples TRBV2 to TRBJ2-7, with 9 bases fitting TRBD1. Looked up from germline, CDR1 is SNHLY and CDR2 is FYNNEI. Trimming took 7 bases from V and 1 from J; bases not matched to a gene: 5. The CDR3 spans 14 residues. The CDR3 DNA sequence: TGTGCCAGCACCCCGACAGGGGGTTCCTACGAGCAGTACTTC. Residues: CASTPTGGSYEQYF.

This clone occurred once. This chain joins TRBV7-3 and TRBJ2-3; weak D call: TRBD1 (7 bases). The germline CDR1 and CDR2 sequences are SGHTA and FQGTGA. Trimming took 8 bases from V and 0 from J, leaving 12 bases between them. The CDR3 has 14 amino acids. Here the CDR3 reads CASSTGTSTDTQYF. DNA of the CDR3: TGTGCCAGCTCGACAGGGACTAGCACAGATACGCAGTATTTT.

V usage is TRBV2 and J usage is TRBJ1-2; 7 bases match TRBD1. In germline, CDR1 is SNHLY, CDR2 FYNNEI. J lost 3 bases, V lost 11 bases, and 6 bases had no gene match. The CDR3 loop spans 12 amino acids. In DNA form, the CDR3 reads TGTGCCGGGCGACAGGGTGACTATGGCTACACCTTC. It translates to CAGRQGDYGYTF.

The J gene is TRBJ2-1, the V gene TRBV12-5; D is undetermined. Trimming stripped 1 base from V and 8 bases from J, with 9 bases between. The CDR3 consists of 13 residues. Germline values: CDR1 LGHNT, CDR2 FRNRAP. The CDR3 DNA reads as TGTGCTAGTGGTTTGGCCAACTTCCATGAGCAGTTCTTC. Its translation is CASGLANFHEQFF.

J is TRBJ2-2 and V is TRBV9; D gene ambiguous. Looked up from germline, CDR1 is SGDLS and CDR2 is YYNGEE. The CDR3 is 12 amino acids. Deletions cut 0 bases from V and 7 bases from J, with 4 bases between. In DNA, the CDR3 is TGTGCCAGCAGCGTAGCTAACGGGGAGCTGTTTTTT. The encoded protein is CASSVANGELFF. The full variable domain, in which reference TRBV9 and TRBJ2-2 provide the parts outside the CDR3, is DSGVTQTPKHLITATGQRVTLRCSPRSGDLSVYWYQQSLDQGLQFLIQYYNGEERAKGNILERFSAQQFPDLHSELNLSSLELGDSALYFCASSVANGELFFGEGSRLTVL.

In its sample, this clone was seen a few times. The chain is built from TRBV5-4 and TRBJ1-2, with 8 bases lining up with TRBD1. The V segment lost 1 base and the J segment 4 bases; nucleotides outside the gene matches: 3. Germline V gene data show CDR1 as SGHNT and CDR2 as YYREEE (reference sequence). The CDR3 length is 14 residues. This CDR3 is CASSLQGAVYGYTF. CDR3 sequence (DNA): TGTGCCAGCAGCTTGCAGGGGGCAGTCTATGGCTACACCTTC.

V and J are TRBV4-1 and TRBJ2-3; D may be TRBD2 (6 bases). With 2 bases removed from V and 0 bases from J, the gap between germline ends came to 9 bases. The CDR3 extends over 15 amino acids. CDR1 is MGHRA, CDR2 YSYEKL, per germline. The CDR3 DNA sequence: TGCGCCAGCAGCCAACACGGACTAAGCACAGATACGCAGTATTTT. Residues: CASSQHGLSTDTQYF.

The chain joins TRBV9 to TRBJ2-7, with a tentative D call TRBD2 (6 bases). V dropped 4 bases and J dropped 2 bases, with 13 bases sitting between them. Germline V gene data show CDR1 as SGDLS and CDR2 as YYNGEE. CDR3 length equals 14 residues. The DNA for the CDR3 is TGTGCCAGCAGCCCCGGGACTGACACCTACGAGCAGTACTTC. Protein product: CASSPGTDTYEQYF.

V and J are TRBV4-3 and TRBJ1-2; possible D gene TRBD1, 6 bases. Germline V gene lookup returns CDR1 LGHNA and CDR2 YSLEER. The CDR3 contains 13 residues. The V end lost 2 bases, the J end lost 6 bases, and 10 bases lay between the germline ends. CDR3 in amino acids: CASSQLQGDGYTF. The DNA of the CDR3 is TGCGCCAGCAGCCAATTACAGGGTGATGGCTACACCTTC.

V gene TRBV2 combines with J gene TRBJ2-3; TRBD1 matches 11 bases. The germline gives CDR1 SNHLY, CDR2 FYNNEI. The CDR3 consists of 14 residues. Losses at the gene ends were 3 bases for V and 7 bases for J; bases not matched to a gene: 3. The CDR3 DNA sequence: TGTGCCAGCAGTGATAGGGACAGGGGGAATACGCAGTATTTT. Translating gives CASSDRDRGNTQYF.

This chain uses TRBV19 with TRBJ2-7; 9 nucleotides line up with TRBD2. V shed 2 bases, J shed 2 bases, and the junction held 1 base outside the gene matches. The CDR3 covers 14 residues. The germline V gene has CDR1 LNHDA and CDR2 SQIVND (reference sequence). The CDR3 is CASSIRLAAYEQYF. Here the CDR3 DNA reads TGTGCCAGTAGTATAAGACTAGCGGCCTACGAGCAGTACTTC.